A single sample is the source of the 17 T cell receptor beta chains below, sequenced in a study of monozygotic twins with inflammatory bowel disease. TCRdb re-called the 5' RACE reads; every CDR3 protein appears as one record, without DNA. This table holds 330,000 or so distinct CDR3 sequences. The sample comprised blood. The receptor source for this set is a human donor with ulcerative colitis or Crohn's disease, or a healthy co-twin of an affected twin (not recorded which).

The chain joins TRBV6-5 to TRBJ1-3; TCRdb gives TRBD1 as the D gene, but with no DNA this cannot be confirmed. The CDR3 covers 16 residues. The germline V gene encodes CDR1 MNHEY and CDR2 SVGAGI. Here the CDR3 reads CASSYSGHSSGNTIYF.

The rearrangement links TRBV6-5 to TRBJ1-3. This CDR3 is 13 amino acids long. From germline, CDR1 is MNHEY and CDR2 SVGAGI. This chain's CDR3 is CASRPGPGNTIYF.

The chain combines TRBV7-2 with TRBJ2-7; there is no DNA to check the TCRdb D call of TRBD1. Germline V gene data show CDR1 as SGHTA and CDR2 as FQGNSA. The CDR3 runs 15 residues. CDR3 in amino acids: CASSFGLGSSYEQYF.

J is TRBJ2-7 and V is TRBV7-2. The CDR3 is 14 amino acids. Germline assignment: CDR1 SGHTA and CDR2 FQGNSA. CDR3 sequence reads: CASNVAGGPYEQYF.

J is TRBJ2-7 and V is TRBV19; the TCRdb D gene call, TRBD1, has no DNA to confirm it. This CDR3 is built from 15 residues. Germline CDR1 is LNHDA and CDR2 is SQIVND (reference sequence). The CDR3 reads CASSLRQGGMYEQYF.

J is TRBJ2-2 and V is TRBV9; checking the TCRdb D call of TRBD2 is not possible without DNA. The germline CDR1 and CDR2 sequences are SGDLS and YYNGEE. The CDR3 is made up of 18 amino acids. The CDR3 protein is CASTKSAGVGFGTGELFF.

CDR3 amino acids: CASSEGGLVSLNEQFF. The genes are TRBV2 and TRBJ2-1; as DNA is missing, the TRBD2 call by TCRdb cannot be tested. Germline V gene sequence: CDR1 SNHLY, CDR2 FYNNEI. The CDR3 length is 16 residues.

J is TRBJ2-6 and V is TRBV11-1; absent DNA, TCRdb's TRBD1 call cannot be checked. The CDR3 extends over 15 amino acids. The V gene's germline CDR1 is SGHAT and CDR2 FQDESV (reference sequence). CDR3 sequence reads: CASSRRGSGANVLTF. Full variable domain (rest looked up from reference TRBV11-1 and TRBJ2-6): EAEVAQSPRYKITEKSQAVAFWCDPISGHATLYWYRQILGQGPELLVQFQDESVVDDSQLPKDRFSAERLKGVDSTLKIQPAELGDSAMYLCASSRRGSGANVLTFGAGSRLTVL.

This chain uses TRBV7-2 with TRBJ2-1. The CDR3 spans 15 residues. Germline V gene lookup returns CDR1 SGHTA and CDR2 FQGNSA. The CDR3 region is CASSLVGSDYNEQFF.

The J gene is TRBJ2-5, the V gene TRBV28; the D gene TCRdb calls, TRBD1, cannot be checked with no DNA. The CDR3 length is 15 residues. Germline-derived CDR1 and CDR2 are MDHEN and SYDVKM. The CDR3 is CASSPPGQGKETQYF.

The chain recombines TRBV30 with TRBJ1-5; lacking DNA, the TRBD1 call made by TCRdb goes unchecked. CDR3 length equals 13 residues. Per germline, CDR1 GTSNPN and CDR2 SVGIG (reference sequence). The chain's CDR3 is CAWSEAGDQPQHF.

The CDR3 sequence is CASSIREEKLFF. This rearrangement joins TRBV19 to TRBJ1-4; TCRdb calls TRBD1, which cannot be checked without DNA. In germline, CDR1 is LNHDA, CDR2 SQIVND (reference sequence). CDR3 length: 12 amino acids.

V usage is TRBV2 and J usage is TRBJ2-5; there is no DNA to check the TCRdb D call of TRBD1. Germline V lookup: CDR1 SNHLY, CDR2 FYNNEI. The CDR3 loop spans 15 amino acids. This chain's CDR3 is CASKVDRAVAETQYF. The full variable domain, in which reference TRBV2 and TRBJ2-5 provide the parts outside the CDR3, is EPEVTQTPSHQVTQMGQEVILRCVPISNHLYFYWYRQILGQKVEFLVSFYNNEISEKSEIFDDQFSVERPDGSNFTLKIRSTKLEDSAMYFCASKVDRAVAETQYFGPGTRLLVL.

The chain couples TRBV28 to TRBJ2-1. The germline CDR1 and CDR2 sequences are MDHEN and SYDVKM. This CDR3 has 11 residues. The CDR3 sequence is CASRTYNEQFF. Full variable domain (missing parts from reference TRBV28 and TRBJ2-1): DVKVTQSSRYLVKRTGEKVFLECVQDMDHENMFWYRQDPGLGLRLIYFSYDVKMKEKGDIPEGYSVSREKKERFSLILESASTNQTSMYLCASRTYNEQFFGPGTRLTVL.

The rearrangement joins TRBV7-9 to TRBJ2-5. Germline assignment: CDR1 SEHNR and CDR2 FQNEAQ (reference sequence). This CDR3 region has 12 residues. The CDR3 spells CASSMQQETQYF.

The rearrangement uses TRBV11-2 and TRBJ2-1; TCRdb reports TRBD2, a call that lacks DNA to check it against. CDR1 SGHAT and CDR2 FQNNGV come from the germline V gene. The CDR3 length is 16 residues. The chain's CDR3 is CASSLGTSGAYNEQFF.

This chain links TRBV5-1 with TRBJ2-1. The CDR3 has 16 residues. The V gene's germline CDR1 is SGHRS and CDR2 YFSETQ. This CDR3 reads CASSPNFGGSYKEQFF.